This TCR beta chain originates from a study of T cell responses to AZD1222 COVID-19 vaccine. The wider study: Pooled in the analysis were second doses at about 4 or about 12 weeks. Whole-study findings and limits: The sample set comprised mostly white British donors with more females, and clonal diversity was possibly underestimated. Spike as a whole was targeted by vaccine-associated CD4 TCRs, dominant at 160-218 and 743-854. Receipt of two AZD1222 doses was followed by a rise in Spike-specific TCR breadth and depth.

Generated by immunoSEQ multiplex PCR, the TCRdb table keeps only in-frame clones and is missing some. There are 85,000 to 130,000 clones in the sample; about 93% occur only once, and less than 6.5% lies in the top ten. Note on this clone: The antigen remains unidentified.

The germline CDR1 and CDR2 sequences are SEHNR and FQNEAQ (reference sequence). Between the trimmed V and J ends, which lost 3 bases and 0 bases, there was a span of 6 bases. The CDR3 is 14 amino acids. The chain combines TRBV7-9 with TRBJ1-5; D is unresolved. The sequencing here drew on peripheral blood, taken on day 0 of AZD1222 vaccination. This receptor was obtained from an adult in good health. The CDR3 nucleotides read TGTGCCAGCAGCTTCGCAGGTAGCAATCAGCCCCAGCATTTT. Translating gives CASSFAGSNQPQHF.